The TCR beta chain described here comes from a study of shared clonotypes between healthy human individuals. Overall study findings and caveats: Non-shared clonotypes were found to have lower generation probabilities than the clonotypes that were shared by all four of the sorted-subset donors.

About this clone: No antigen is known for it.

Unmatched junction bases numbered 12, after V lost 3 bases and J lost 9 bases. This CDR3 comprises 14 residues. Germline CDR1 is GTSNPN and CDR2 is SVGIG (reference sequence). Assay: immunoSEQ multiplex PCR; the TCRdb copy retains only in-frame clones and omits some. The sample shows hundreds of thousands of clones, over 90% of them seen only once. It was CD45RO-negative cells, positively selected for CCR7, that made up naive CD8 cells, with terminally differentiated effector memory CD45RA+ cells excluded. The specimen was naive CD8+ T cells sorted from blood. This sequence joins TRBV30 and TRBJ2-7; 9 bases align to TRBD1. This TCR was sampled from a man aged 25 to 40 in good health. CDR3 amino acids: CAWRLAGTGLGQYF. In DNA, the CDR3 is TGTGCCTGGAGACTCGCAGGGACAGGGCTAGGGCAGTACTTC.